One and the same sample provided the 14 T cell receptor beta chains below, sequenced in a study of T-cell reconstitution after alpha-beta-depleted transplantation in children. A TCRbeta library incorporating unique molecular identifiers was prepared. Using its own MiXCR run on the PCR reads, TCRdb lists one record per CDR3 protein. Of over 100,000 distinct CDR3 sequences in the sample, 6% were seen once. This material consisted of PBMCs, mostly from graft donor cells, taken 60 days after TCRalphabeta/CD19-depleted stem cell transplant. All receptors come from a female patient between 2 and 10 years old who had a stem cell transplant for Fanconi anemia, so the T cells may come from the graft donor.

This clonotype was counted many times. This chain joins TRBV24-1 and TRBJ2-5; 9 positions match TRBD1. From germline, CDR1 is KGHDR and CDR2 SFDVKD. V was clipped by 1 base and J by 5 bases; unmatched bases: 7. The CDR3 sequence is 16 residues long. The DNA of the CDR3 is TGTGCCACCAGTGATTTTGGGACAGGGAGGGTGGAGACCCAGTACTTC. Its translation is CATSDFGTGRVETQYF.

At least ten counts were recorded for this clonotype. The CDR3 DNA sequence: TGTGCCAGCAGCGGGACTAGCAAATCAGATACGCAGTATTTT. Its translation is CASSGTSKSDTQYF. The chain links TRBV4-2 to TRBJ2-3; 9 bases fit TRBD2. The CDR3 is made up of 14 amino acids. V lost 5 bases to trimming and J lost 4 bases; unmatched junction nucleotides: 4. The germline gives CDR1 LGHNA, CDR2 YNFKEQ.

The rearrangement joins TRBV7-2 to TRBJ2-5, with a possible D match to TRBD2 (6 bases). The CDR3 totals 12 residues. Germline CDR1 and CDR2: SGHTA and FQGNSA. V lost 5 bases, J lost 5 bases, and 9 bases lay in between. The DNA for the CDR3 is TGTGCCAGCAGCGAAAGCGGGGAGACCCAGTACTTC. This encodes CASSESGETQYF.

This clonotype showed up many times. The chain is built from TRBV4-2 and TRBJ2-2, with 10 positions matching TRBD2. This CDR3 has 16 residues. With V trimmed by 2 bases and J by 7 bases, 7 bases remained unmatched. CDR1 is LGHNA, CDR2 YNFKEQ, per germline. CDR3 loop: CASSQLLAGVSGELFF. The CDR3 DNA is TGTGCCAGCAGCCAACTCCTAGCGGGAGTAAGCGGGGAGCTGTTTTTT.

This clonotype showed up just a few times. The rearrangement joins TRBV18 to TRBJ2-3, with 8 positions matching TRBD1. J gave up 8 bases and V 0 bases, and 10 bases lay outside the gene matches. The germline CDR1 and CDR2 sequences are KGHSH and LQKENI. CDR3 length: 16 amino acids. CDR3: CASSPPGQGKESTQYF. The CDR3 DNA follows: TGTGCCAGCTCACCACCAGGACAGGGAAAAGAGAGTACGCAGTATTTT.

This clonotype was picked up many times. V usage is TRBV3-1 and J usage is TRBJ2-7; D call uncertain. This CDR3 region has 13 residues. V lost 2 bases to trimming and J lost 2 bases, with 7 bases between them. Germline lookup yields CDR1 LGHDT and CDR2 YNNKEL (reference sequence). The CDR3 loop is CASSQYTAYEQYF. CDR3 DNA: TGTGCCAGCAGCCAATACACAGCCTACGAGCAGTACTTC.

The chain joins TRBV7-3 to TRBJ2-1, with 9 positions matching TRBD2. The CDR3 has 17 residues. Per the germline V gene, CDR1 is SGHTA and CDR2 is FQGTGA. V shed 0 bases and J 0 bases; nucleotides not matched to a gene: 3. The CDR3 nucleotides are TGTGCCAGCAGCTTAACGCCGCGGGGGGGCTCCTACAATGAGCAGTTCTTC. Its translation: CASSLTPRGGSYNEQFF.

Ten or more counts support this clonotype. The CDR3, as DNA: TGTGCCAGCAGCGTAGGAGGACTAGCGGTCGAGCAGTACTTC. Translating gives CASSVGGLAVEQYF. The V gene is TRBV9, the J gene TRBJ2-7; 10 nucleotides match TRBD2. CDR1 and CDR2 (germline): SGDLS, YYNGEE. This CDR3 contains 14 residues. V gave up 0 bases and J gave up 6 bases; unmatched junction bases: 3.

This clonotype was counted at least ten times. This chain links TRBV6-2 or TRBV6-3 with TRBJ2-7; 8 nucleotides align to TRBD1. Germline CDR1 and CDR2: MNHEY and SVGEGT. The ends lost 2 bases at V and 3 bases at J; junction bases unmatched: 6. The CDR3 totals 15 residues. CDR3 protein: CASSYLRGLHYEQYF. The CDR3 DNA follows: TGTGCCAGCAGTTACCTCAGGGGGCTCCACTACGAGCAGTACTTC.

This clonotype was seen many times. The chain uses TRBV2 and TRBJ2-7, with D possibly TRBD1 on 6 matching bases. From germline, CDR1 is SNHLY and CDR2 FYNNEI. Trimming shortened V by 6 bases and J by 0 bases, and 9 bases separated the two germline ends. The CDR3 length is 13 residues. Here the CDR3 reads CASRRDTSYEQYF. The CDR3 DNA sequence: TGTGCCAGCAGACGGGACACCTCCTACGAGCAGTACTTC.

This chain joins TRBV2 and TRBJ2-7; D is unresolved. The CDR3 extends over 11 amino acids. Germline CDR1 SNHLY, CDR2 FYNNEI. V gave up 3 bases and J gave up 2 bases, with 2 bases separating them. CDR3 amino acids: CASSETYEQYF. CDR3 coding DNA: TGTGCCAGCAGTGAGACCTACGAGCAGTACTTC.

The V call is TRBV9, the J call TRBJ2-7; 9 positions agree with TRBD1. CDR3 length: 16 amino acids. CDR1 and CDR2 (germline): SGDLS, YYNGEE. The V segment lost 3 bases and the J segment 0 bases; nucleotides outside the gene matches: 7. The CDR3 region is CASSAQGAAYSYEQYF. The CDR3 DNA sequence: TGTGCCAGCAGCGCACAGGGGGCCGCCTACTCCTACGAGCAGTACTTC.

V and J are TRBV3-1 and TRBJ2-5, with D uncertain. Germline lookup yields CDR1 LGHDT and CDR2 YNNKEL (reference sequence). V lost 0 bases, J lost 5 bases, and 7 bases lay in between. The CDR3 is 13 residues long. The chain's CDR3 is CASSQDFPETQYF. The CDR3 DNA is TGTGCCAGCAGCCAAGATTTTCCGGAGACCCAGTACTTC.

This clonotype has more than one count but fewer than ten. V is TRBV29-1 and J is TRBJ2-5; possibly TRBD1 for D (5 bases). Germline-derived CDR1 and CDR2 are SQVTM and ANQGSEA. Trimming took off 4 bases at V and 5 bases at J, with 17 bases between the two ends. CDR3 length: 14 residues. CDR3 in amino acids: CSVAGQGRMETQYF. CDR3 nucleotides: TGCAGCGTTGCAGGGCAGGGAAGGATGGAGACCCAGTACTTC.